These 18 T cell receptor beta chains were sequenced from one sample in a study of blood T cell repertoires in COVID-19. Profiling relied on immunoSEQ multiplex PCR, and the TCRdb table lists in-frame clones only, not all of them. The table records more than 85,000 clones, just over 85% of them present only once. Sequencing was performed on peripheral blood. These receptors originate from a man aged 50 to 60 with COVID-19, enrolled during active disease.

J is TRBJ2-7 and V is TRBV11-3; 11 bases fit TRBD1. Germline CDR1 SGHNT, CDR2 YENEEA. CDR3 size: 15 residues. V shed 5 bases, J shed 2 bases, and the junction held 5 bases outside the gene matches. CDR3 nucleotides: TGTGCCAGCAGCCCCCGGACAGGGGGCCCCTACGAGCAGTACTTC. It codes for CASSPRTGGPYEQYF. Full variable domain (missing parts from reference TRBV11-3 and TRBJ2-7): EAGVVQSPRYKIIEKKQPVAFWCNPISGHNTLYWYLQNLGQGPELLIRYENEEAVDDSQLPKDRFSAERLKGVDSTLKIQPAELGDSAVYLCASSPRTGGPYEQYFGPGTRLTVT.

This chain links TRBV4-2 with TRBJ2-7, with TRBD2 matching over 11 bases. The junction had 8 bases not matched to a gene; V was cut back by 0 bases and J by 7 bases. The CDR3 contains 16 residues. CDR1 is LGHNA and CDR2 is YNFKEQ in the germline V gene. The CDR3 protein is CASSQDSASGGNEQYF. In DNA form, the CDR3 reads TGTGCCAGCAGCCAAGATTCAGCTAGCGGGGGGAATGAGCAGTACTTC.

The chain uses TRBV12-2 and TRBJ1-5; TRBD1 is the table's D call and was not checked against the DNA. TRBV12-2 is an annotated pseudogene. The CDR3 is made up of 20 amino acids. CDR3 in amino acids: CASRLAGSEISDRGNQPQHF. The DNA for the CDR3 is TGTGCAAGTCGCTTAGCGGGGTCCGAAATCTCCGACAGGGGCAATCAGCCCCAGCATTTT.

The rearrangement uses TRBV2 and TRBJ2-2; TRBD1 might be the D (6 bases). Germline lookup yields CDR1 SNHLY and CDR2 FYNNEI. V lost 4 bases to trimming and J lost 6 bases, with 18 bases between them. The CDR3 has 16 residues. Here the CDR3 reads CASSGLAGDWSGELFF. The CDR3 DNA sequence: TGTGCCAGCAGTGGATTGGCAGGGGATTGGTCCGGGGAGCTGTTTTTT.

The chain has TRBV5-1 and TRBJ1-2; D gene uncertain. This CDR3 contains 14 residues. V shed 4 bases and J shed 3 bases, with 13 bases lying between them. Germline values: CDR1 SGHRS, CDR2 YFSETQ. The CDR3 reads CASSPAGFYYGYTF. CDR3 in DNA: TGCGCCAGCAGCCCCGCCGGTTTTTACTATGGCTACACCTTC.

The gene calls are TRBV28 and TRBJ2-7; D remains unclear. There are 14 residues in the CDR3. The germline V and J ends were trimmed by 5 bases and 0 bases, with 11 bases remaining between them. The germline V gene encodes CDR1 MDHEN and CDR2 SYDVKM. The CDR3, as DNA: TGTGCCAGCAGTCCTCGTGGCGGCTCCTACGAGCAGTACTTC. Its protein product is CASSPRGGSYEQYF. The full variable domain, its missing parts supplied by reference TRBV28 and TRBJ2-7, is DVKVTQSSRYLVKRTGEKVFLECVQDMDHENMFWYRQDPGLGLRLIYFSYDVKMKEKGDIPEGYSVSREKKERFSLILESASTNQTSMYLCASSPRGGSYEQYFGPGTRLTVT.

This clone appeared a single time. The chain employs TRBV3-1 (or the pseudogene TRBV3-2) and TRBJ2-3; 7 nucleotides line up with TRBD1. CDR3 length: 13 residues. CDR1 LGHDT and CDR2 YNNKEL come from the germline V gene (reference sequence). Germline trimming cut 5 bases from V and 4 bases from J; bases unmatched to any gene: 3. The CDR3 here is CASSFQGADTQYF. As DNA, the CDR3 is TGTGCCAGCAGCTTTCAGGGGGCAGATACGCAGTATTTT.

As regards this clone: Other nucleotide sequences from this sample produce the same CDR3. The chain recombines TRBV5-1 with TRBJ2-2; TRBD1 matches 8 bases. Trimming removed 4 bases from V and 0 bases from J; junction bases left unmatched: 5. This CDR3 contains 16 residues. Germline values: CDR1 SGHRS, CDR2 YFSETQ. DNA for the CDR3: TGCGCCAGCAGCCTCGACAGGGGCGCGAACACCGGGGAGCTGTTTTTT. This sequence encodes CASSLDRGANTGELFF.

The V call is TRBV30, the J call TRBJ1-1, with TRBD1 identical over 9 bases. Looked up from germline, CDR1 is GTSNPN and CDR2 is SVGIG (reference sequence). V lost 0 bases to trimming and J lost 7 bases; unmatched junction nucleotides: 9. The CDR3 is made up of 15 amino acids. CDR3 nucleotide sequence: TGTGCCTGGAGTGTACCCGGACAGGGGTACAGTGAAGCTTTCTTT. Residues: CAWSVPGQGYSEAFF.

V is TRBV9 and J is TRBJ2-2; 12 bases agree with TRBD2. Germline lookup yields CDR1 SGDLS and CDR2 YYNGEE. J lost 8 bases, V lost 3 bases, and 11 bases had no gene match. The length of the CDR3 is 17 residues. In nucleotides, the CDR3 is TGTGCCAGCAGCGCCCCACCTAGCGGGGGGGCTCGGGGGGAGCTGTTTTTT. It yields the protein CASSAPPSGGARGELFF.

The chain is built from TRBV28 and TRBJ2-7; 8 bases fit TRBD1. In germline, CDR1 is MDHEN, CDR2 SYDVKM. V lost 6 bases to trimming and J lost 3 bases; unmatched junction nucleotides: 4. CDR3 length: 13 residues. The DNA for the CDR3 is TGTGCCAGCAGAGGAGGACAGGGCTACGAGCAGTACTTC. It encodes CASRGGQGYEQYF.

This clone was seen a few times. The chain couples TRBV6-1 to TRBJ1-1; the D gene is possibly TRBD1 (5 bases). This CDR3 region has 14 residues. Trimming took 3 bases from V and 4 from J, leaving 12 bases between them. The germline V gene has CDR1 MNHNS and CDR2 SASEGT. Here the CDR3 DNA reads TGTGCCAGCAGTGAGGTCCAGGGTTTCACTGAAGCTTTCTTT. Its translation: CASSEVQGFTEAFF.

This clone has at least ten counts. CDR3 bases: TGCAGTGCTAGTGTATACTCGTCCTACGAGCAGTACTTC. Its translation is CSASVYSSYEQYF. V is TRBV20-1 and J is TRBJ2-7, with D unresolved. CDR1 is DFQATT, CDR2 SNEGSKA, per germline (reference sequence). The CDR3 has 13 amino acids. V was cut by 3 bases and J by 1 base, with 10 bases left in between.

The rearrangement uses TRBV6-5 and TRBJ1-5; no firm D call. The CDR3 consists of 12 residues. CDR1 is MNHEY, CDR2 SVGAGI, per germline. The V gene lost 8 bases and the J gene lost 2 bases, with 7 bases spanning the gap. The CDR3 DNA sequence: TGTGCCAGCGGCGGAGGCAATCAGCCCCAGCATTTT. Residues: CASGGGNQPQHF.

The gene calls are TRBV2 and TRBJ1-3, with D perhaps TRBD1 (5 bases). This CDR3 is 14 amino acids long. Trimming removed 2 bases at V and 2 bases at J, with 7 bases between. Germline assignment: CDR1 SNHLY and CDR2 FYNNEI. In nucleotides, the CDR3 is TGTGCCAGCAGTGAACCCAGGGCTGGAAACACCATATATTTT. This sequence encodes CASSEPRAGNTIYF.

V and J are TRBV14 and TRBJ1-3, with TRBD1 as a possible D gene (5 bases). Trimming took off 7 bases at V and 0 bases at J, with 10 bases between the two ends. There are 14 residues in the CDR3. CDR1 SGHDN and CDR2 FVKESK come from the germline V gene. CDR3 bases: TGTGCCAGCAATAGGGGATCCTCTGGAAACACCATATATTTT. Protein sequence: CASNRGSSGNTIYF.

For this clone: Its ends do not fully match the called genes, so a read error is possible. The J gene is TRBJ2-3, the V gene TRBV2; D gene unclear. The CDR3 has 11 amino acids. Germline V gene data show CDR1 as SNHLY and CDR2 as FYNNEI. Here the CDR3 DNA reads TGTGCCAGCAGAGTTGACACCGAAAGTCATTTT. Its translation: CASRVDTESHF.

This sequence joins TRBV5-1 and TRBJ1-1, with D maybe TRBD1 (5 bases). CDR1 is SGHRS and CDR2 is YFSETQ in the germline V gene. V dropped 4 bases and J dropped 2 bases, with 18 bases sitting between them. CDR3 length: 16 residues. CDR3 sequence reads: CASSLDGTVENTEAFF. DNA for the CDR3: TGCGCCAGCAGCCTCGACGGGACTGTGGAAAACACTGAAGCTTTCTTT. The variable domain in full, completed from reference TRBV5-1 and TRBJ1-1, reads KAGVTQTPRYLIKTRGQQVTLSCSPISGHRSVSWYQQTPGQGLQFLFEYFSETQRNKGNFPGRFSGRQFSNSRSEMNVSTLELGDSALYLCASSLDGTVENTEAFFGQGTRLTVV.